This T cell receptor (beta chain) was sequenced in a study of OX40 agonist ivuxolimab in advanced cancers. Clones were read by immunoSEQ multiplex PCR, and TCRdb kept only the in-frame ones, dropping some. Among almost 50,000 clones listed, about 76% were seen once. J lost 5 bases, V lost 5 bases, and 2 bases had no gene match. Germline CDR1 DFQATT, CDR2 SNEGSKA (reference sequence). This CDR3 has 11 amino acids. The sample in question was CD4+ or CD8+ T cells sorted from blood, obtained in a trial of the OX40 agonist ivuxolimab. The chain has TRBV20-1 and TRBJ1-2; 7 bases are shared with TRBD1. This clonotype originated in an adult with an advanced solid tumor such as melanoma, head and neck, liver or kidney cancer. The CDR3 spells CSAPGGYGYTF. The CDR3 region has the DNA TGCAGTGCTCCAGGGGGATATGGCTACACCTTC.